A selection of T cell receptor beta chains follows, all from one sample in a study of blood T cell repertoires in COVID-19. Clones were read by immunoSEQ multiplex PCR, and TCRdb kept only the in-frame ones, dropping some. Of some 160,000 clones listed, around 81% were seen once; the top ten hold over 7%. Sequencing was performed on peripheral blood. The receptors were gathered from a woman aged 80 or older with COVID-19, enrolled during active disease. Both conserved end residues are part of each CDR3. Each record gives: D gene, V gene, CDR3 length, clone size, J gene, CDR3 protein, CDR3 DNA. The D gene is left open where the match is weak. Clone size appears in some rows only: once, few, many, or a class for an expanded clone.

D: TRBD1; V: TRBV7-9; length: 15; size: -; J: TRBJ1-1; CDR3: CASSLIGQGGTEAFF; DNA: TGTGCCAGCAGCTTAATAGGACAGGGAGGCACTGAAGCTTTCTTT
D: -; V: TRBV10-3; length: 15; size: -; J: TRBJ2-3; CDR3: CAISQRVSSTDTQYF; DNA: TGTGCCATCAGTCAGCGGGTATCTAGCACAGATACGCAGTATTTT
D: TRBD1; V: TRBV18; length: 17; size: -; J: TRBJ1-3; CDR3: CASSPGPTGVSGNTIYF; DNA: TGTGCCAGCTCACCGGGACCGACAGGGGTCTCTGGAAACACCATATATTTT
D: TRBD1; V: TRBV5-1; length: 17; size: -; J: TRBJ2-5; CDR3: CASSSSAGQGAEETQYF; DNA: TGCGCCAGCAGCTCAAGTGCGGGACAGGGGGCCGAGGAGACCCAGTACTTC
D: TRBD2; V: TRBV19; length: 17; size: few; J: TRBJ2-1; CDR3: CASSMIIAGGRGNEQFF; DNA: TGTGCCAGTAGTATGATAATAGCGGGAGGACGGGGCAATGAGCAGTTCTTC
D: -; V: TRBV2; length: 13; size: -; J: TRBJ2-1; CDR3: CAGTEGAYNEQFF; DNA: TGTGCCGGCACGGAGGGGGCATACAATGAGCAGTTCTTC
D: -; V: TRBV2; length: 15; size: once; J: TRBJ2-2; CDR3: CASSEVGRPTGELFF; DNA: TGTGCCAGCAGTGAAGTGGGCAGGCCCACCGGGGAGCTGTTTTTT
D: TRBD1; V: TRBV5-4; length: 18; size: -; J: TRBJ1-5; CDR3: CASSLTGGGQELNQPQHF; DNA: TGTGCCAGCAGCTTGACAGGGGGGGGGCAAGAACTCAATCAGCCCCAGCATTTT
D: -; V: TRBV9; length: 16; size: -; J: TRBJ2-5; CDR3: CASSPVRGNRAETQYF; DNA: TGTGCCAGCAGCCCCGTCAGAGGGAACAGGGCAGAGACCCAGTACTTC
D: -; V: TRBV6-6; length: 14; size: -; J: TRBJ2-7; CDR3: CASAAAQGPYEQYF; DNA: TGTGCCAGCGCCGCAGCGCAGGGTCCCTACGAGCAGTACTTC
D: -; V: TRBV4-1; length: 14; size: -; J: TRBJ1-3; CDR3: CASSQGGTGNTIYF; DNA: TGCGCCAGCAGCCAGGGGGGAACTGGAAACACCATATATTTT
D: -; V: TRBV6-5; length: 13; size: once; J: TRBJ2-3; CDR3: CASKSTPKDTQYF; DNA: TGTGCCAGCAAGTCCACTCCAAAGGATACGCAGTATTTT
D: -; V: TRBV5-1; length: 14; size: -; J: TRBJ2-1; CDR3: CASSIRGTPGEQFF; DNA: TGCGCCAGCAGCATTAGGGGGACCCCTGGGGAGCAGTTCTTC
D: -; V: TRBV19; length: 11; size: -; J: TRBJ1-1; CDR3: CASSIEGDFCF; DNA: TGTGCCAGTAGTATAGAGGGGGACTTTTGCTTT
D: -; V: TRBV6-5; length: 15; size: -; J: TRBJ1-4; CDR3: CASSYSGAPNEKLFF; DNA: TGTGCCAGCAGTTACTCTGGGGCACCTAATGAAAAACTGTTTTTT
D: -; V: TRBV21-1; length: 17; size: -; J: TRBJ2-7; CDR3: CASSQKREGKGTYEQYF; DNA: TGTGCCAGCAGCCAAAAAAGGGAGGGGAAGGGTACCTACGAGCAGTACTTC
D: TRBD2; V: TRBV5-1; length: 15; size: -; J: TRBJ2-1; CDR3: CASSQLAGGPNEQFF; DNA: TGCGCCAGCAGCCAACTAGCGGGAGGGCCCAATGAGCAGTTCTTC
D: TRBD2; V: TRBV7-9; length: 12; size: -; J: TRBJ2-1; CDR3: CASSWGGGEQFF; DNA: TGTGCCAGCAGTTGGGGGGGAGGTGAGCAGTTCTTC
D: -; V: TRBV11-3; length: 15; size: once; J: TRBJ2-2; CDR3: CASSLGHPKAGELFF; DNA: TGTGCCAGCAGCTTGGGACATCCAAAGGCGGGGGAGCTGTTTTTT
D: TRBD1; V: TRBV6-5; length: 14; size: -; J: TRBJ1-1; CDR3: CASRAGTANTEAFF; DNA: TGTGCCAGCAGGGCCGGGACAGCAAACACTGAAGCTTTCTTT
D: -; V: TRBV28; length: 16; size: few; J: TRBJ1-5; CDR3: CASSFSQVESNQPQHF; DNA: TGTGCCAGCAGTTTCTCTCAGGTCGAGAGCAATCAGCCCCAGCATTTT
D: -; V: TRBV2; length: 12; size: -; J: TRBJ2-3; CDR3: CASSRHSDTQYF; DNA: TGTGCCAGCAGCAGACACTCAGATACGCAGTATTTT
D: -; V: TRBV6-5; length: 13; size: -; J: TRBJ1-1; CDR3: CASSYAQNTEAFF; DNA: TGTGCCAGCAGTTATGCACAGAACACTGAAGCTTTCTTT
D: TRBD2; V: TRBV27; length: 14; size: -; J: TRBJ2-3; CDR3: CASSRLAGADTQYF; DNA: TGTGCCAGCAGTAGACTAGCGGGAGCAGATACGCAGTATTTT
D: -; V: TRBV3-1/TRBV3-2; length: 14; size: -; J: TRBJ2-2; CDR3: CASSQRERTGELFF; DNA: TGTGCCAGCAGCCAGAGGGAACGGACCGGGGAGCTGTTTTTT